This T cell receptor (beta chain) was sequenced in a study of long-term antiretroviral therapy in people with HIV. Notes on the study in general: Adherence to ART, viral resistance and therapy changes lacked any data.

The libraries were made with immunoSEQ v3.0 at survey level. Assay used: immunoSEQ multiplex PCR; TCRdb lists only in-frame clones, some missing. Of around 26,000 clones in the sample, 85% to 90% were seen once. Note on this clone: Its antigen remains unknown.

This material consisted of unsorted PBMCs, taken more than 2.6 years after starting antiretroviral therapy. This TCR was recovered from a man in his forties with HIV.

The CDR3 region is CASSVDPAGGLNEQFF. In nucleotides, the CDR3 is TGTGCCAGCAGCGTAGATCCAGCGGGGGGGCTCAATGAGCAGTTCTTC. The J gene is TRBJ2-1, the V gene TRBV9; 10 bases match TRBD2. The V gene end was trimmed by 0 bases and the J gene end by 6 bases; junction bases not matched to a gene: 6. There are 16 residues in the CDR3. Germline values: CDR1 SGDLS, CDR2 YYNGEE.